Each of the 3 T cell receptor beta chains below was sequenced from the same sample in a study of preoperative IRX-2 immunotherapy in early breast cancer. Repertoires were generated with immunoSEQ multiplex PCR, while TCRdb's copy carries only in-frame clones and drops some. The data contain around 30,000 clones, just under 80% of them seen just once; the ten biggest clones take up 2% to 2.5%. The treatment here: preoperative locoregional IRX-2 cytokine immunotherapy. The sequencing here drew on lymph node tissue, taken before IRX-2 immunotherapy. The receptors were sampled from a human donor with breast cancer.

The chain uses TRBV7-1 and TRBJ1-1; 8 bases agree with TRBD1. TRBV7-1 is an ORF; its function is uncertain. The CDR3 spans 15 residues. Unmatched junction bases numbered 4, after V lost 4 bases and J lost 0 bases. The CDR3 DNA is TGTGCCAGCAGCTTAGTACAGGGGGTGAACACTGAAGCTTTCTTT. This sequence encodes CASSLVQGVNTEAFF.

The chain carries TRBV6-8 and TRBJ1-6; 8 bases fit TRBD1. Trimming removed 0 bases from V and 6 bases from J; junction bases left unmatched: 7. Germline V lookup: CDR1 MNHGY, CDR2 SAAAGT. There are 17 residues in the CDR3. CDR3 nucleotide sequence: TGTGCCAGCAGTTACTCGTTTCAGGGGGCGAGTAATTCACCCCTCCACTTT. This translates into CASSYSFQGASNSPLHF.

The chain employs TRBV28 and TRBJ1-4; no reliable D call. CDR3 length: 14 residues. V was pared by 1 base and J by 4 bases, with 7 bases between. CDR1 MDHEN and CDR2 SYDVKM come from the germline V gene. CDR3 sequence (DNA): TGTGCCAGCAGTTTATCGTTCCATAATGAAAAACTGTTTTTT. Its protein product is CASSLSFHNEKLFF. The full variable domain, its missing parts supplied by reference TRBV28 and TRBJ1-4, is DVKVTQSSRYLVKRTGEKVFLECVQDMDHENMFWYRQDPGLGLRLIYFSYDVKMKEKGDIPEGYSVSREKKERFSLILESASTNQTSMYLCASSLSFHNEKLFFGSGTQLSVL.